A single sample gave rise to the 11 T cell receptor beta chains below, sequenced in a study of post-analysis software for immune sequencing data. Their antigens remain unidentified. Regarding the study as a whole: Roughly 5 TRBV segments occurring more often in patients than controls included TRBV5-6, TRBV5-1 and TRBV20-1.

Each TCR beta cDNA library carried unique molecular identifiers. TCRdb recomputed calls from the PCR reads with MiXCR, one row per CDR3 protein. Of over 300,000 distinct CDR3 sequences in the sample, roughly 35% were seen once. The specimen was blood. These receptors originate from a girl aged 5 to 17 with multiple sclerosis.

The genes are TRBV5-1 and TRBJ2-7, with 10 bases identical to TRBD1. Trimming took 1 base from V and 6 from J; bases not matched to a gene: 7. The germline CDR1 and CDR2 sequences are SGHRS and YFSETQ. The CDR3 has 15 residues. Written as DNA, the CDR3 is TGCGCCAGCAGCTTGAACCGGGACAGGGGTTCCGAGCAGTACTTC. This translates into CASSLNRDRGSEQYF.

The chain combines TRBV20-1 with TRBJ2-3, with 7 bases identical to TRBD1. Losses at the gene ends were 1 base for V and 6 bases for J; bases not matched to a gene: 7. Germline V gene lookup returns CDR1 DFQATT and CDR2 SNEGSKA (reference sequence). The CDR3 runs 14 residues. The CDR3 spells CSARGVTGSDTQYF. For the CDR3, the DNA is TGCAGTGCTAGAGGGGTGACAGGGTCCGATACGCAGTATTTT.

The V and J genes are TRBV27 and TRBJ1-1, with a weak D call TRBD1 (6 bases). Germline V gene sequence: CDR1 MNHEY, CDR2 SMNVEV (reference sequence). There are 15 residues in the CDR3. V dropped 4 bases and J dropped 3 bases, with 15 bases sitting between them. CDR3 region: CASSSPSGAYTEAFF. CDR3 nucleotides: TGTGCCAGCAGTTCGCCCTCAGGGGCCTACACTGAAGCTTTCTTT.

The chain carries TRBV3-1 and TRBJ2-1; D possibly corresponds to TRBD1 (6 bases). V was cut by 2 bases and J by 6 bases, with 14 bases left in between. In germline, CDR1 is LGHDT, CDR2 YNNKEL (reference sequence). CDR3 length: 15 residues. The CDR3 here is CASSQTWGRGNEQFF. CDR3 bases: TGTGCCAGCAGCCAAACTTGGGGCAGGGGCAATGAGCAGTTCTTC.

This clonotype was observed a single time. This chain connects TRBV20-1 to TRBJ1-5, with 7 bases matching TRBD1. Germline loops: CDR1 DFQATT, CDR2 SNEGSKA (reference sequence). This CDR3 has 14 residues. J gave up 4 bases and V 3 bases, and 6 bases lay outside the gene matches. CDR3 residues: CSARGTALNQPQHF. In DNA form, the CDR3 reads TGCAGTGCTAGGGGGACAGCTTTAAATCAGCCCCAGCATTTT.

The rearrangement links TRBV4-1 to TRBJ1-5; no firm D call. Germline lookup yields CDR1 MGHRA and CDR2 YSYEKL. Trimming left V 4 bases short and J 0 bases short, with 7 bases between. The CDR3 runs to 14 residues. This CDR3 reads CASSLHSSNQPQHF. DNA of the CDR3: TGCGCCAGCAGCCTGCATAGTAGCAATCAGCCCCAGCATTTT.

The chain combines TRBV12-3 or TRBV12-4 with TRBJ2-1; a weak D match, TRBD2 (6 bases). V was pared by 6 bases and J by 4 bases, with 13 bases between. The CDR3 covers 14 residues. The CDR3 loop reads CASRWEAGYNEQFF. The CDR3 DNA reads TGTGCCAGCAGGTGGGAGGCCGGGTACAATGAGCAGTTCTTC.

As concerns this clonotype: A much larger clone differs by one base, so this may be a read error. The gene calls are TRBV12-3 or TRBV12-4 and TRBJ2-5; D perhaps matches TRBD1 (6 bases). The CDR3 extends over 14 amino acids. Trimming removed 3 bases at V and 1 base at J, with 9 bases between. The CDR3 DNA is TGTGCCAGCAGTTTGGGACATACCCAAGAGACCCAGTACTTC. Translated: CASSLGHTQETQYF.

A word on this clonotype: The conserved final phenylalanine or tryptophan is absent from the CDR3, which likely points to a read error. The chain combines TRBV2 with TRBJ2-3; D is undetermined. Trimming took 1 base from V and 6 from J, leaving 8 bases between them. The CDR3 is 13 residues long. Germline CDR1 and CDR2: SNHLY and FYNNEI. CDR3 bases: TGTGCCAGCAGTGAAGAGCGAACGGATACGCAGTATTCT. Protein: CASSEERTDTQYS.

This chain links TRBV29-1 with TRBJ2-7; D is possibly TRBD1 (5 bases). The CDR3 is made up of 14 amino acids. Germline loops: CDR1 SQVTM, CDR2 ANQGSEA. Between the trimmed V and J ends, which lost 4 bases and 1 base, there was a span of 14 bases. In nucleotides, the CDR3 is TGCAGCGTTGCCCACAGGTCCCCTTCCTACGAGCAGTACTTC. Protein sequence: CSVAHRSPSYEQYF.

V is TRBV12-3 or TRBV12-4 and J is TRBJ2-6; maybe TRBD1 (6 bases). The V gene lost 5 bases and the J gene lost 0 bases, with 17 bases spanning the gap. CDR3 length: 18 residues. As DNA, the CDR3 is TGTGCCAGCAGTCCCCTCAGGGGCGGACTCTCTGGGGCCAACGTCCTGACTTTC. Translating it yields CASSPLRGGLSGANVLTF.